One T cell receptor (beta chain) is described in this entry. Its antigen is currently unknown. The CDR3 is 16 amino acids. In germline, CDR1 is SEHNR, CDR2 FQNEAQ (reference sequence). The V and J ends lost 5 bases and 2 bases respectively, with 18 bases between them. Unique molecular identifiers were built into the TCR beta cDNA libraries. TCRdb re-derived calls from the PCR reads in MiXCR, one entry per CDR3 protein. The data contain about 820,000 distinct CDR3 sequences, roughly half of them singletons. This sample is part of a study of post-analysis software for immune sequencing data. The study, taken as a whole, reports: Samples prepared in the same batch strongly co-clustered by F measure. In patients, about five TRBV segments were more frequent than in controls, with TRBV5-6, TRBV5-1 and TRBV20-1 among them.

The gene calls are TRBV7-9 and TRBJ2-5; perhaps TRBD1 as D (6 bases). Sequencing was done on a sample of blood. This TCR derives from a girl aged 5 to 17 with multiple sclerosis. This chain's CDR3 is CASSQKRGWGQETQYF. CDR3 nucleotides: TGTGCCAGCAGCCAGAAAAGGGGGTGGGGGCAAGAGACCCAGTACTTC. The entire variable domain, with the rest obtained from reference TRBV7-9 and TRBJ2-5, is as follows: DTGVSQNPRHKITKRGQNVTFRCDPISEHNRLYWYRQTLGQGPEFLTYFQNEAQLEKSRLLSDRFSAERPKGSFSTLEIQRTEQGDSAMYLCASSQKRGWGQETQYFGPGTRLLVL.